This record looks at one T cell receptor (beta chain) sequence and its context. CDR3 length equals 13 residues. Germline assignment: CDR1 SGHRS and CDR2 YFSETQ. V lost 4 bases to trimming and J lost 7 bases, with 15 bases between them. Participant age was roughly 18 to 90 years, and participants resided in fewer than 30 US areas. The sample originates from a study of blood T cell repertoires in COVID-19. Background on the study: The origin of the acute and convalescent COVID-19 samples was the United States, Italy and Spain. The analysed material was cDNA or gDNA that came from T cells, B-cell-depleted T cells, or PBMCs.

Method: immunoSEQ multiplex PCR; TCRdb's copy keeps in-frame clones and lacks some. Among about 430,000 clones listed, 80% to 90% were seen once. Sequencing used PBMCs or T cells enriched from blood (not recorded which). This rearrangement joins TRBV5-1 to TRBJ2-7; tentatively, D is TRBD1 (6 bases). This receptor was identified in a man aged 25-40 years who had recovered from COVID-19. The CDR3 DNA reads TGCGCCAGCAGCCCGCGACAGGCGAGGGAGCAGTACTTC. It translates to CASSPRQAREQYF. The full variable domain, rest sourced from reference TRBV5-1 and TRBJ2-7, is KAGVTQTPRYLIKTRGQQVTLSCSPISGHRSVSWYQQTPGQGLQFLFEYFSETQRNKGNFPGRFSGRQFSNSRSEMNVSTLELGDSALYLCASSPRQAREQYFGPGTRLTVT.